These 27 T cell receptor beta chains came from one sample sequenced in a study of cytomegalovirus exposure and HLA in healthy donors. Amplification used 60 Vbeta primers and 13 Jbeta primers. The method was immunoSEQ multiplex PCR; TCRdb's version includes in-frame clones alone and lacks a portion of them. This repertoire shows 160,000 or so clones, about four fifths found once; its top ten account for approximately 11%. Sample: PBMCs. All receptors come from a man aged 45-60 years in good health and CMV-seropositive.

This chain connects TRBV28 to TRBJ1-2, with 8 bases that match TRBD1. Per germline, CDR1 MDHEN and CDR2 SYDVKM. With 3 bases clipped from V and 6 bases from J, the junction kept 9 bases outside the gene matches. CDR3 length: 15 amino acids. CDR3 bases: TGTGCCAGCAGTTTCGGGCAGGGGGCAGGGAATGGCTACACCTTC. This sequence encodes CASSFGQGAGNGYTF.

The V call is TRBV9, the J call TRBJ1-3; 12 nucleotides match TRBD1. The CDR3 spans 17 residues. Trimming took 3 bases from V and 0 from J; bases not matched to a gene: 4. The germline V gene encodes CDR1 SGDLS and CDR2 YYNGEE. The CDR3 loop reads CASSAGTGGNSGNTIYF. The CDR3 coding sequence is TGTGCCAGCAGCGCAGGGACAGGGGGCAACTCTGGAAACACCATATATTTT.

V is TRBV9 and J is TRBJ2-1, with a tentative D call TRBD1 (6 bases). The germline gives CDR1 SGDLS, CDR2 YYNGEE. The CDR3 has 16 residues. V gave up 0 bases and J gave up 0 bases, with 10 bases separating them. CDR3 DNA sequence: TGTGCCAGCAGCGTAGAACAGGGTGGCTCCTACAATGAGCAGTTCTTC. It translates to CASSVEQGGSYNEQFF. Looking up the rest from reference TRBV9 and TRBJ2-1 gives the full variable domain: DSGVTQTPKHLITATGQRVTLRCSPRSGDLSVYWYQQSLDQGLQFLIQYYNGEERAKGNILERFSAQQFPDLHSELNLSSLELGDSALYFCASSVEQGGSYNEQFFGPGTRLTVL.

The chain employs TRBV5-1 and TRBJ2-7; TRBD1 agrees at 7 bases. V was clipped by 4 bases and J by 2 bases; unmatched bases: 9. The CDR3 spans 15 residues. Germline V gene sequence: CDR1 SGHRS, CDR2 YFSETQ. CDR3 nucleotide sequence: TGCGCCAGCAGCACTACAACAGGGGCGACCTACGAGCAGTACTTC. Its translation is CASSTTTGATYEQYF.

The CDR3 DNA sequence: TGTGCCAGCAGCGCTTGGGACAGGGACACTCCCCTCCACTTT. Translating it yields CASSAWDRDTPLHF. The chain uses TRBV9 and TRBJ1-6, with 9 nucleotides matching TRBD1. V trimming: 3 bases; J trimming: 13 bases; junction bases outside the gene matches: 8. The germline CDR1 and CDR2 sequences are SGDLS and YYNGEE. This CDR3 region has 14 residues.

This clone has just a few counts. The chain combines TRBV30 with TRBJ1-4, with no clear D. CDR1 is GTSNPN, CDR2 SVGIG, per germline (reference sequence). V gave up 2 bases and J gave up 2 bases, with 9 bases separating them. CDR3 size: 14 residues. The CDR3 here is CAWSSGQTNEKLFF. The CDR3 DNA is TGTGCCTGGAGTAGCGGGCAGACTAATGAAAAACTGTTTTTT.

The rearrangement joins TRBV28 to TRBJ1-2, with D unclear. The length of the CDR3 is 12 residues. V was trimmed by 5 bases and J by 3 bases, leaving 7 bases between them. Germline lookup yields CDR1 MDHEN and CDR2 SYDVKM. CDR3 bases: TGTGCCAGCAGTGACAACCACTATGGCTACACCTTC. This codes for CASSDNHYGYTF.

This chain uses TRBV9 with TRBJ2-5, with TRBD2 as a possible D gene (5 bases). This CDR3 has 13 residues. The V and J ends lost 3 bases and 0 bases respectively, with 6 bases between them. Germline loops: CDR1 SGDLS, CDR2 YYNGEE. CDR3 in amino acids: CASSGEYQETQYF. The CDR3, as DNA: TGTGCCAGCAGCGGGGAGTACCAAGAGACCCAGTACTTC.

CDR3 amino acids: CASSIDHGAGYTF. Written as DNA, the CDR3 is TGTGCCAGTAGTATAGATCACGGAGCAGGCTACACCTTC. The chain carries TRBV19 and TRBJ1-2; no reliable D call. The germline CDR1 and CDR2 sequences are LNHDA and SQIVND (reference sequence). V was cut by 0 bases and J by 8 bases, with 10 bases left in between. The CDR3 covers 13 residues.

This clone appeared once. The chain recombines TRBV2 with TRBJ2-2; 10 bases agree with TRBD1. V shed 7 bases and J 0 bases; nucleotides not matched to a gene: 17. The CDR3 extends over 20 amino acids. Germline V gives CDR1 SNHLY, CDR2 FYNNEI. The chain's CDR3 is CASNRSPGTGAGPNTGELFF. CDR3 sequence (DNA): TGTGCCAGCAATCGTAGTCCCGGGACAGGGGCGGGACCGAACACCGGGGAGCTGTTTTTT.

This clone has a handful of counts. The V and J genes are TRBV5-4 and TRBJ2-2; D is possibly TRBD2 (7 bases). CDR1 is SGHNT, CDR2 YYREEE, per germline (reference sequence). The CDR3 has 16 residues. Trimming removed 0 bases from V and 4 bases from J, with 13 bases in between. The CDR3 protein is CASSLVWGGSTGELFF. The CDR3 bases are TGTGCCAGCAGCTTGGTATGGGGGGGCTCCACCGGGGAGCTGTTTTTT.

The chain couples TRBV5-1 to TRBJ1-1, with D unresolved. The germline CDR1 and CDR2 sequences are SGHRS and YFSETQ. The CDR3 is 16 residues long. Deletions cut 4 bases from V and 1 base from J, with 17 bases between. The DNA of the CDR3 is TGCGCCAGCAGCGGAGGTTTAGTGGCCGGGAACACTGAAGCTTTCTTT. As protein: CASSGGLVAGNTEAFF.

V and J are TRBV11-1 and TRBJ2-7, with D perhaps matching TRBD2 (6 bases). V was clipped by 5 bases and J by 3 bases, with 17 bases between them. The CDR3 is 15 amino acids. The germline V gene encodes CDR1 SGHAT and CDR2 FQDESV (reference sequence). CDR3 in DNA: TGTGCCAGCAGCCCTGGAGGCGGGGCAAACTACGAGCAGTACTTC. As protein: CASSPGGGANYEQYF.

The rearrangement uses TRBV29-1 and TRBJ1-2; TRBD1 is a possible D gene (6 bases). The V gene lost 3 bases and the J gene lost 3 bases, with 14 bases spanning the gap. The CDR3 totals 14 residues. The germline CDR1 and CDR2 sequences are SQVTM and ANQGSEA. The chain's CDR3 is CSVEGRGAHYGYTF. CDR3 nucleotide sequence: TGCAGCGTTGAGGGCCGGGGGGCACACTATGGCTACACCTTC.

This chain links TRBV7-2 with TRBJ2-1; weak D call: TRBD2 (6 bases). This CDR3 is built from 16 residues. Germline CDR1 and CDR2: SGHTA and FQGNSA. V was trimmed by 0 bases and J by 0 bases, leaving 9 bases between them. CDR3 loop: CASSLAGRGSYNEQFF. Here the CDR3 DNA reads TGTGCCAGCAGCTTAGCCGGGCGGGGCTCCTACAATGAGCAGTTCTTC.

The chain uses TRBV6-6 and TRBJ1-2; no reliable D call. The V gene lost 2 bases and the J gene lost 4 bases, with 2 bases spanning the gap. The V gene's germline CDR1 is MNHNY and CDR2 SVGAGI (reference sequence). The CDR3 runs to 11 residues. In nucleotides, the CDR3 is TGTGCCAGCAGTTACCTCTATGGCTACACCTTC. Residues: CASSYLYGYTF.

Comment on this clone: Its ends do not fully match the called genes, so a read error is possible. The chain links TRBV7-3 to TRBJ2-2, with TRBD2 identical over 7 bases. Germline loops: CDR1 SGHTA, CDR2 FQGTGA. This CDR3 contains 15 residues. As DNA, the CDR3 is TGTGCCAGCAGCCCCGGGCGGGAGTACGGCGGGGAGCCGTTTTTT. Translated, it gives CASSPGREYGGEPFF. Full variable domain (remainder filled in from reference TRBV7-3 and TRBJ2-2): GAGVSQTPSNKVTEKGKYVELRCDPISGHTALYWYRQSLGQGPEFLIYFQGTGAADDSGLPNDRFFAVRPEGSVSTLKIQRTERGDSAVYLCASSPGREYGGEPFFGEGSRLTVL.

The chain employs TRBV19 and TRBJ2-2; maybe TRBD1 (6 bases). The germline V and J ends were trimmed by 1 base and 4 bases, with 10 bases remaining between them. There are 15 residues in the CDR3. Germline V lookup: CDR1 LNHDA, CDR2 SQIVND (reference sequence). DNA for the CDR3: TGTGCCAGTAGTATAGTAGGGGGAAGCACCGGGGAGCTGTTTTTT. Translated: CASSIVGGSTGELFF.

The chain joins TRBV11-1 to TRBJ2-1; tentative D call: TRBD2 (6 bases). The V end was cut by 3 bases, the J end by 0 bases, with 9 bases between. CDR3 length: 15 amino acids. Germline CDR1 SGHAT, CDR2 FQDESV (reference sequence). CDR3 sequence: CASSLRGRSYNEQFF. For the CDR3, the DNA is TGTGCCAGCAGCTTGCGGGGCCGCTCCTACAATGAGCAGTTCTTC.

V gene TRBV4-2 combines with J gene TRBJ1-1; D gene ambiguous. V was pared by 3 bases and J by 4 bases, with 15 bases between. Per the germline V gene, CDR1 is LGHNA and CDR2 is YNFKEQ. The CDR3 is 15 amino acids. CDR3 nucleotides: TGTGCCAGCAGCCATACGGGAATAGATGGCACTGAAGCTTTCTTT. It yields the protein CASSHTGIDGTEAFF.

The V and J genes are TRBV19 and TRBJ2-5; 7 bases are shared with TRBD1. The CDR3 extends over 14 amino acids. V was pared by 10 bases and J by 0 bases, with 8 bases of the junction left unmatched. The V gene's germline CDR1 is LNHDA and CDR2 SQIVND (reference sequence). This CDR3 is CATSGDSYQETQYF. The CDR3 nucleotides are TGTGCCACCAGTGGGGACAGCTACCAAGAGACCCAGTACTTC.

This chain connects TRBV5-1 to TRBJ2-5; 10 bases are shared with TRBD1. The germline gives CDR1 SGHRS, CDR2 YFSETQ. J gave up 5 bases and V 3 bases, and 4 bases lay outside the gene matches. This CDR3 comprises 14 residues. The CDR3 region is CASSWTGGTETQYF. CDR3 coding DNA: TGCGCCAGCAGCTGGACAGGGGGAACGGAGACCCAGTACTTC.

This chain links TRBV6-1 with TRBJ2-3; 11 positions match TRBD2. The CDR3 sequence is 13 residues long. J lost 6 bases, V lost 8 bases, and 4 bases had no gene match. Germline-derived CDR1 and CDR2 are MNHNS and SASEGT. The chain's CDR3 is CASVAGGLDTQYF. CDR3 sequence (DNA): TGTGCCAGCGTAGCGGGAGGGCTGGATACGCAGTATTTT.

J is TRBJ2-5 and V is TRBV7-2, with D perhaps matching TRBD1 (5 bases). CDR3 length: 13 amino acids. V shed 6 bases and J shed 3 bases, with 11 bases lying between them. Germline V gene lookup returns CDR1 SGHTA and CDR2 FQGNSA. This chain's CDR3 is CASRRTREETQYF. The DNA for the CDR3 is TGTGCCAGCAGACGTACCAGGGAAGAGACCCAGTACTTC.

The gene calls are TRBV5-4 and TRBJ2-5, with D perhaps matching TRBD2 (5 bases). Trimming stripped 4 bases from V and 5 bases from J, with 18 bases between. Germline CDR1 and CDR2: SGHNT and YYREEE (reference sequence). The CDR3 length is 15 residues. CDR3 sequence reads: CASSNTSSLRETQYF. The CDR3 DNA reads TGTGCCAGCAGCAACACTAGTAGCCTAAGGGAGACCCAGTACTTC.

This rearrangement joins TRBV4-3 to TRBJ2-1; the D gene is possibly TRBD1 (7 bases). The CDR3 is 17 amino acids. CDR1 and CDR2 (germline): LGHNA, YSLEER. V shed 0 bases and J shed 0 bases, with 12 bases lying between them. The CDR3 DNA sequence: TGCGCCAGCAGCCAAGAGACAGGGAGGAGCTCCTACAATGAGCAGTTCTTC. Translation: CASSQETGRSSYNEQFF.

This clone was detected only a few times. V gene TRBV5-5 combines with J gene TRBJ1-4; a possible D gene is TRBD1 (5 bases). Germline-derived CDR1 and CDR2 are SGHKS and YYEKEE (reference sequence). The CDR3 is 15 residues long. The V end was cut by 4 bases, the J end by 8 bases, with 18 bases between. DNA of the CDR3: TGTGCCAGCAGCCCGGCGGGGGTAAGCGGGGAAAAACTGTTTTTT. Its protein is CASSPAGVSGEKLFF.